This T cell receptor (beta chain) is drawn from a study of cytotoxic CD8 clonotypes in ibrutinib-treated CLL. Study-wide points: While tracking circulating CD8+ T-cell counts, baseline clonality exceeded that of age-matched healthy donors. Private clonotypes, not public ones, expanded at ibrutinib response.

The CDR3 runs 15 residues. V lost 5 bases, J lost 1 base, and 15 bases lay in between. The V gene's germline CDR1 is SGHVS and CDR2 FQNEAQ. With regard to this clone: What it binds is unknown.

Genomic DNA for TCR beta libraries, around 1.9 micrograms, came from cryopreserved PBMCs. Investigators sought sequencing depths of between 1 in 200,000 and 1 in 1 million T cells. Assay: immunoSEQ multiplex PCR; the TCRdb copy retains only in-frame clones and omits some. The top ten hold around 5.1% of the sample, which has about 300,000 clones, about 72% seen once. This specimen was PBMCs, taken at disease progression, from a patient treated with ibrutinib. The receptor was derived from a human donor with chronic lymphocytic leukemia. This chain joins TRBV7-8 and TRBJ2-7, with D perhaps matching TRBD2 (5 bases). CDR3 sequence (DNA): TGTGCCAGCAGCCAATTGGAGCGGATATCCTACGAGCAGTACTTC. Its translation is CASSQLERISYEQYF.